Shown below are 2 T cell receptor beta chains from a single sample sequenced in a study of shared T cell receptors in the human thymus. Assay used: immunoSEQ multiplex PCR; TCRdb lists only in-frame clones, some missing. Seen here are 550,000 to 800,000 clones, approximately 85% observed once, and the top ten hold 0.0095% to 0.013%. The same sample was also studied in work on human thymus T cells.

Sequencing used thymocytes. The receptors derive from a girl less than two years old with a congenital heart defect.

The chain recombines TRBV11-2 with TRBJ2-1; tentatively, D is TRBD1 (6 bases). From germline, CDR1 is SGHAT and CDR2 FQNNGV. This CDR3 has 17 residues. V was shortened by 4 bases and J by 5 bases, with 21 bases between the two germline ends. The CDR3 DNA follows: TGTGCCAGCAGCTGTATCTACCAGTGGGGGCCTAACAATGAGCAGTTCTTC. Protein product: CASSCIYQWGPNNEQFF.

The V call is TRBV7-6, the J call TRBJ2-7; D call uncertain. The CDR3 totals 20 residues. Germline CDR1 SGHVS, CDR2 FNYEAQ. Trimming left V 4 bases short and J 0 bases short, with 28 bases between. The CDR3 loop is CASSSHRLVIDDPSSYEQYF. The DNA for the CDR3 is TGTGCCAGCAGCTCACATAGGCTAGTAATCGACGACCCAAGCTCCTACGAGCAGTACTTC.